This T cell receptor (beta chain) was sequenced in a study of cytomegalovirus exposure and HLA in healthy donors. PCR involved 60 Vbeta and 13 Jbeta primers. Data came from immunoSEQ multiplex PCR; TCRdb stores just in-frame clones and leaves some out. This table has about 180,000 clones, about 80% appearing once. Findings of the study overall: Some V segments, TRBV6-2 and TRBV6-3 among them, were indistinguishable and were therefore excluded. In a later analysis, V- and J-gene trimming of beta chains associated with a DCLRE1C missense variant, replicated independently. Later analysis indicated greater clonal expansion among HLA-associated TCR beta chains than among equally common other chains. In an earlier analysis, productive rearrangement rates for most beta V segments clustered near 87% or 30%.

The CDR3 is made up of 15 amino acids. CDR1 is SGHVS, CDR2 FQNEAQ, per germline. Turning to this clone: Antigen unknown.

The chain employs TRBV7-8 and TRBJ2-5; TRBD2 matches at 8 bases. The J call may not be correct, given that the DNA end is closer to TRBJ2-7. This receptor was obtained from a young man in good health and CMV-seronegative. Sequences were obtained from PBMCs. CDR3 nucleotides: TGTGCCAGCAGCTTAATAGCGGGGACTGCGCTCGAGCAGTACTTC. This translates into CASSLIAGTALEQYF.